Here is one TCR beta chain with its context. The target antigen is unknown. This entry comes from a study of T cells in Graves' hyperthyroidism and ophthalmopathy. Overall study results and limits: A model of 13 V-J pairs discriminated ophthalmopathy from stable hyperthyroidism.

V was clipped by 9 bases and J by 4 bases, with 19 bases between them. CDR1 is SNHLY and CDR2 is FYNNEI in the germline V gene. CDR3 length equals 15 residues. Amplification yielded TCR beta CDR3 regions, with RNA transcripts as the source. Using the HTBI primer set, a first-round RT-PCR was run on the TCR CDR3. TCRdb analysed the multiplex PCR reads with MiXCR anew, one entry per CDR3 protein. The table shows 450,000 to 500,000 distinct CDR3 sequences, with 20% to 25% occurring only once. The receptor was isolated from a woman aged 65 to 85 with Graves' ophthalmopathy. The genes are TRBV2 and TRBJ2-1, with no clear D. Sequenced input: blood. The CDR3 region has the DNA TGTGCCAGTTTTCCAGGTGGGCGCTTTTACAATGAGCAGTTCTTC. It translates to CASFPGGRFYNEQFF.